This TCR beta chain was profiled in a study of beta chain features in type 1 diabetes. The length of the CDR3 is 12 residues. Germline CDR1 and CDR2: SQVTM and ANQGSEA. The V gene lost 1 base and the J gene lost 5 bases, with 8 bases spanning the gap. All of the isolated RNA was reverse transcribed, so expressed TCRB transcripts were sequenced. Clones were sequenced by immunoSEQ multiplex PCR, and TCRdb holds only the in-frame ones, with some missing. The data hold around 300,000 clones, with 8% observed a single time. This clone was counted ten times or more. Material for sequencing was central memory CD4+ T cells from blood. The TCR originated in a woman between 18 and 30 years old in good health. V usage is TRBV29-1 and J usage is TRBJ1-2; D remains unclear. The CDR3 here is CSVEGEPYGYTF. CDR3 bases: TGCAGCGTTGAAGGGGAACCATATGGCTACACCTTC. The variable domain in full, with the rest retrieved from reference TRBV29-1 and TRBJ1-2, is SAVISQKPSRDICQRGTSLTIQCQVDSQVTMMFWYRQQPGQSLTLIATANQGSEATYESGFVIDKFPISRPNLTFSTLTVSNMSPEDSSIYLCSVEGEPYGYTFGSGTRLTVV.